This entry lists 21 T cell receptor beta chains sequenced from one sample in a study of CD8 T cells in acute hepatitis C reinfection. Study-level findings and limits: All groups preferentially used TRBV04 and TRBV06, which was not due to overrepresentation in the naive pool.

The repertoire was sequenced with immunoSEQ multiplex PCR; TCRdb's copy has only in-frame clones and lacks some. The sample yields roughly 220 clones, 76% seen once. The time point here: at least 347 days after estimated infection, following spontaneous clearance. The hepatitis C virus-specific receptor repertoire was characterized directly ex vivo, with no prior expansion in culture. The specimen comprised HCV NS3-1073 tetramer-sorted CD8+ T cells from PBMCs, sampled at follow-up. The source of these receptors is a woman aged 18-29 years who spontaneously cleared hepatitis C infection.

This chain uses TRBV9 with TRBJ1-1, with D perhaps TRBD1 (5 bases). The V end was cut by 7 bases, the J end by 5 bases, with 9 bases between. The CDR3 contains 11 residues. Germline CDR1 is SGDLS and CDR2 is YYNGEE. In nucleotides, the CDR3 is TGTGCCAGCGGGGCAGGGACTGAAGCTTTCTTT. It codes for CASGAGTEAFF.

This clone is judged hyperexpanded. The chain is built from TRBV21-1 and TRBJ2-7. TRBV21-1 is termed a pseudogene. This CDR3 has 15 amino acids. The CDR3 DNA reads TGTGCCAGCAGCAATCCTATCAAGACCCGATACGAGCAGTACTTC. Translation: CASSNPIKTRYEQYF.

Turning to this clone: Because the CDR3's place on the DNA is in doubt, the DNA is left out and the CDR3 is given as listed by TCRdb. The gene calls are TRBV7-5 and TRBJ2-6; the table gives TRBD1 as D, unverified against the DNA. TRBV7-5 is marked as a pseudogene. The CDR3 is 17 residues long, counting both termini. The CDR3 loop reads CARIYGCRQSRANVLTF.

The chain employs TRBV4-2 and TRBJ2-1, with D unclear. Trimming left V 0 bases short and J 7 bases short, with 13 bases between. The CDR3 is 15 residues long. The V gene's germline CDR1 is LGHNA and CDR2 YNFKEQ. The CDR3 sequence is CASSQEIAAGNEQFF. CDR3 nucleotide sequence: TGTGCCAGCAGCCAAGAGATTGCCGCAGGAAATGAGCAGTTCTTC.

This chain links TRBV7-2 with TRBJ2-7, with TRBD2 matching over 8 bases. V was clipped by 0 bases and J by 4 bases; unmatched bases: 8. Germline loops: CDR1 SGHTA, CDR2 FQGNSA. This CDR3 contains 16 residues. Written as DNA, the CDR3 is TGTGCCAGCAGCTTAGCCGGGGCGGGGGGAGCATACGAGCAGTACTTC. It yields the protein CASSLAGAGGAYEQYF. The whole variable domain, remainder taken from reference TRBV7-2 and TRBJ2-7, is GAGVSQSPSNKVTEKGKDVELRCDPISGHTALYWYRQSLGQGLEFLIYFQGNSAPDKSGLPSDRFSAERTGGSVSTLTIQRTQQEDSAVYLCASSLAGAGGAYEQYFGPGTRLTVT.

The rearrangement links TRBV1 to TRBJ2-6; the table assigns TRBD2, which was not confirmed against the DNA. TRBV1 is a pseudogene locus. CDR3 length equals 17 residues. Here the CDR3 DNA reads TGCACCAGCAGAAGGAGCGGTTTGTGCACTCGGGCCAACGTCCTGACTTTC. Its protein product is CTSRRSGLCTRANVLTF.

V and J are TRBV7-6 and TRBJ2-1; 11 positions agree with TRBD2. The germline V gene encodes CDR1 SGHVS and CDR2 FNYEAQ. CDR3 length equals 18 residues. The V and J ends lost 5 bases and 3 bases, in that order; junction bases with no gene match: 12. CDR3 DNA sequence: TGTGCCAGCAGCGCATACCAGTTCGGACTAGCGGGCTACAATGAGCAGTTCTTC. Amino acid sequence: CASSAYQFGLAGYNEQFF.

This sequence joins TRBV7-2 and TRBJ2-6; no definite D call. The germline V gene has CDR1 SGHTA and CDR2 FQGNSA. The length of the CDR3 is 18 residues. V was shortened by 5 bases and J by 5 bases, with 22 bases between the two germline ends. The CDR3 DNA follows: TGTGCCAGCAGCGGATCGACGAGACGACAAAGTCGGGCCAACGTCCTGACTTTC. Translating it yields CASSGSTRRQSRANVLTF. Supplemented by reference TRBV7-2 and TRBJ2-6, the full variable domain reads GAGVSQSPSNKVTEKGKDVELRCDPISGHTALYWYRQSLGQGLEFLIYFQGNSAPDKSGLPSDRFSAERTGGSVSTLTIQRTQQEDSAVYLCASSGSTRRQSRANVLTFGAGSRLTVL.

The chain employs TRBV28 and TRBJ2-4, with D possibly TRBD2 on 6 matching bases. CDR3 length: 16 amino acids. V gave up 5 bases and J gave up 6 bases, with 20 bases separating them. CDR1 is MDHEN, CDR2 SYDVKM, per germline. CDR3 nucleotide sequence: TGTGCCAGCAGTCCATTACCGGGACTCCATCCAAACATTCAGTACTTC. It specifies CASSPLPGLHPNIQYF.

CDR3 nucleotide sequence: TGTGCCAGCAGTCCTACTCCGGGACAGGCCAATAGCTATGGCTACACCTTC. It yields the protein CASSPTPGQANSYGYTF. The chain employs TRBV28 and TRBJ1-2; 8 bases line up with TRBD1. Germline-derived CDR1 and CDR2 are MDHEN and SYDVKM. This CDR3 has 17 residues. Trimming at V came to 5 bases and at J to 4 bases, leaving 15 bases not matched to a gene.

CDR3 loop: CASSPGTGPGYTF. The CDR3 DNA sequence: TGTGCCAGCAGTCCAGGGACAGGCCCTGGCTACACCTTC. The rearrangement uses TRBV27 and TRBJ1-2; 8 nucleotides match TRBD1. V was clipped by 5 bases and J by 7 bases; unmatched bases: 6. CDR1 MNHEY and CDR2 SMNVEV come from the germline V gene (reference sequence). The CDR3 is made up of 13 amino acids.

This chain joins TRBV29-1 and TRBJ1-2, with D uncertain. This CDR3 spans 13 amino acids. Trimming pared 1 base from V and 0 bases from J, leaving 6 bases between. From germline, CDR1 is SQVTM and CDR2 ANQGSEA. CDR3 in amino acids: CSVEATANYGYTF. CDR3 nucleotide sequence: TGCAGCGTTGAAGCAACAGCTAACTATGGCTACACCTTC.

In the case of this clone: Other DNA variants within this sample encode the same CDR3. The gene calls are TRBV5-4 and TRBJ2-7; tentatively, D is TRBD2 (6 bases). Germline lookup yields CDR1 SGHNT and CDR2 YYREEE (reference sequence). Trimming took 2 bases from V and 6 from J, leaving 15 bases between them. This CDR3 has 14 residues. The CDR3 protein is CASSFPGRVGEQYF. The CDR3 DNA reads TGTGCCAGCAGCTTCCCCGGGAGAGTAGGCGAGCAGTACTTC.

The chain couples TRBV9 to TRBJ1-1; 7 bases line up with TRBD1. V was pared by 3 bases and J by 4 bases, with 3 bases of the junction left unmatched. CDR3 size: 13 residues. CDR1 and CDR2 (germline): SGDLS, YYNGEE. The CDR3 here is CASSDSGGTEAFF. The CDR3, as DNA: TGTGCCAGCAGCGATTCAGGGGGCACTGAAGCTTTCTTT. Together with reference TRBV9 and TRBJ1-1, the CDR3 gives the full variable domain: DSGVTQTPKHLITATGQRVTLRCSPRSGDLSVYWYQQSLDQGLQFLIQYYNGEERAKGNILERFSAQQFPDLHSELNLSSLELGDSALYFCASSDSGGTEAFFGQGTRLTVV.

This clone is a singleton in its sample. V and J are TRBV28 and TRBJ1-2; a possible D gene is TRBD1 (6 bases). The CDR3 contains 15 residues. CDR1 is MDHEN, CDR2 SYDVKM, per germline. Trimming took 1 base from V and 11 from J, leaving 20 bases between them. CDR3 protein: CASSLSRGEPSLYTF. CDR3 nucleotide sequence: TGTGCCAGCAGTTTATCCAGGGGCGAACCCTCCTTATACACCTTC.

For this clone: An end of the junction does not agree with germline; a read error may underlie this. The CDR3: CASTQGANPEAFF. For the CDR3, the DNA is TGTGCCAGCACCCAGGGGGCGAACCCTGAAGCTTTCTTT. The gene calls are TRBV4-2 and TRBJ1-1; 8 bases fit TRBD1. The CDR3 is 13 amino acids. Germline V lookup: CDR1 LGHNA, CDR2 YNFKEQ.

V gene TRBV28 combines with J gene TRBJ2-1; TRBD2 aligns across 7 bases. J gave up 5 bases and V 3 bases, and 4 bases lay outside the gene matches. CDR1 and CDR2 (germline): MDHEN, SYDVKM. The CDR3 has 14 residues. The chain's CDR3 is CASSFGGRDNEQFF. CDR3 DNA: TGTGCCAGCAGTTTCGGCGGGAGAGACAATGAGCAGTTCTTC.

This chain uses TRBV14 with TRBJ2-7, with a tentative D call TRBD2 (6 bases). The V and J ends lost 5 bases and 3 bases respectively, with 17 bases between them. CDR3 length: 15 residues. Germline CDR1 reads SGHDN; CDR2 reads FVKESK. Here the CDR3 DNA reads TGTGCCAGCAGCTTGTCGACGGGAGTACACTACGAGCAGTACTTC. This gives the protein CASSLSTGVHYEQYF.

The CDR3, as DNA: TGTGCCACCAGCCTAAGAGAAAGGTGTGACAAAAGTCGGGCCAACGTCCTGACTTTC. This sequence encodes CATSLRERCDKSRANVLTF. The V and J genes are TRBV15 and TRBJ2-6; D gene unclear. The germline V gene encodes CDR1 LNHNV and CDR2 YYDKDF (reference sequence). CDR3 length equals 19 residues. Trimming stripped 5 bases from V and 5 bases from J, with 25 bases between.

This chain links TRBV29-1 with TRBJ2-6, with 7 bases identical to TRBD1. Unmatched junction bases numbered 12, after V lost 7 bases and J lost 0 bases. CDR1 and CDR2 from the germline V gene are SQVTM and ANQGSEA. The length of the CDR3 is 17 residues. The CDR3 DNA reads as TGCAGCGCTGACATTTGGGACAGCAGCTCTGGGGCCAACGTCCTGACTTTC. Protein: CSADIWDSSSGANVLTF. The entire variable domain, with the rest obtained from reference TRBV29-1 and TRBJ2-6, is as follows: SAVISQKPSRDICQRGTSLTIQCQVDSQVTMMFWYRQQPGQSLTLIATANQGSEATYESGFVIDKFPISRPNLTFSTLTVSNMSPEDSSIYLCSADIWDSSSGANVLTFGAGSRLTVL.

The chain recombines TRBV28 with TRBJ2-7, with D perhaps TRBD1 (5 bases). V was pared by 4 bases and J by 0 bases, with 16 bases between. The germline gives CDR1 MDHEN, CDR2 SYDVKM. The CDR3 loop spans 16 amino acids. The CDR3 DNA sequence: TGTGCCAGCAGTTCCCTACCGACAGAAAACTCCTACGAGCAGTACTTC. Protein sequence: CASSSLPTENSYEQYF.